Listed below are T cell receptor beta chains from one sample, sequenced in a study of cytomegalovirus exposure and HLA in healthy donors. The repertoire was sequenced with immunoSEQ multiplex PCR; TCRdb's copy has only in-frame clones and lacks some. The sample carries 150,000 to 200,000 clones, 84% recorded once. Sequenced input: PBMCs. The receptors here all came from a boy younger than 18 in good health and CMV-seronegative. Both conserved end residues are part of each CDR3.

v_call cdr3_aa
TRBV6-5 CARGRPGQVRYGYTF
TRBV28 CASTNYMNTEAFF
TRBV2 CASSRTSGSSGSEQYF
TRBV5-8 CASSTPSTDTQYF
TRBV2 CASSDPTGGLKDTQYF
TRBV2 CASHLGGGSLYGYTF
TRBV6-1 CASRGQGDEQYF
TRBV9 CASGSGSQQFF
TRBV18 CASSPLGGPSSGNTIYF
TRBV10-3 CAISETGMNTEAFF
TRBV7-8 CASTPMDRGLHTQYF
TRBV7-3 CASSKSGGDNEQFF
TRBV5-1 CASSSRQGGAGNTIYF
TRBV5-4 CASSLTPLAGLRAEQYF
TRBV19 CASSILDKPYEQYF
TRBV6-1 CASSEAQHNQPQHF
TRBV11-2 CASSMKTGASSYNSPLHF
TRBV10-3 CAISEWLNLSGANVLTF